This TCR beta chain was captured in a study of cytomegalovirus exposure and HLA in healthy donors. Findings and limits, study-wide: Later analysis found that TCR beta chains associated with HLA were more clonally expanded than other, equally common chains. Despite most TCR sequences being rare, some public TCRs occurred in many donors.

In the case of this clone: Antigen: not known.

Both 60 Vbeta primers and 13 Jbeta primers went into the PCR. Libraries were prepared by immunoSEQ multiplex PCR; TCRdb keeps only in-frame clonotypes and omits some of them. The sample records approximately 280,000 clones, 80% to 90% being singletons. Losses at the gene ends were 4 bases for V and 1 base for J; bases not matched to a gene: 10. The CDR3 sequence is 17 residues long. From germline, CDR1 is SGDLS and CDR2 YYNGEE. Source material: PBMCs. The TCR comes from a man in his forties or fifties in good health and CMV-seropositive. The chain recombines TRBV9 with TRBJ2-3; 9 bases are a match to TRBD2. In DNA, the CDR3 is TGTGCCAGCAGCTTAAGCCCCATAGCGGGAGGCACAGATACGCAGTATTTT. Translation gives CASSLSPIAGGTDTQYF.